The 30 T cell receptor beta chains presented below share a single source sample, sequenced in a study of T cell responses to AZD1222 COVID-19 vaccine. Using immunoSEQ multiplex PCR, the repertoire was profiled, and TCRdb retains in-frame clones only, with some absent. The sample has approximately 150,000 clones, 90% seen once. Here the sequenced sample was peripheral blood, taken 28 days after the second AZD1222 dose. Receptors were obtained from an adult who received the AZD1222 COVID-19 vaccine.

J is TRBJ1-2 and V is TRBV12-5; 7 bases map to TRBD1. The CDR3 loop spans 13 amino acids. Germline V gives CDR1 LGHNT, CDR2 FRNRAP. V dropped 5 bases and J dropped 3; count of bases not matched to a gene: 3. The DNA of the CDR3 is TGTGCTAGTGGTCTTGGACAGGACTATGGCTACACCTTC. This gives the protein CASGLGQDYGYTF.

The CDR3 spells CASSVSSSYTGELFF. CDR3 nucleotides: TGTGCCAGCAGCGTCTCTAGCAGCTACACCGGGGAGCTGTTTTTT. The V and J genes are TRBV9 and TRBJ2-2, with a weak D call TRBD2 (5 bases). V was cut by 2 bases and J by 3 bases, with 11 bases left in between. Looked up from germline, CDR1 is SGDLS and CDR2 is YYNGEE. This CDR3 is 15 amino acids long.

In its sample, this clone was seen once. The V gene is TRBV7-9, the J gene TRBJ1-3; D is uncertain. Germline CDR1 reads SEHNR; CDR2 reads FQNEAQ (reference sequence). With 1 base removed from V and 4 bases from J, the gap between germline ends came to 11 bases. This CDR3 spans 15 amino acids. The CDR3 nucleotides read TGTGCCAGCAGCTTAGAAGTATACGCCGGAAACACCATATATTTT. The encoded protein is CASSLEVYAGNTIYF.

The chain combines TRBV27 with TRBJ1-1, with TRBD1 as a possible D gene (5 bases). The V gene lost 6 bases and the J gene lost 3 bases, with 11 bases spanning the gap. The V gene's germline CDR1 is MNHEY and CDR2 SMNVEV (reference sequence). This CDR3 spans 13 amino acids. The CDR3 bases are TGTGCCAGCAGCGGAGGGGTAGACACTGAAGCTTTCTTT. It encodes CASSGGVDTEAFF.

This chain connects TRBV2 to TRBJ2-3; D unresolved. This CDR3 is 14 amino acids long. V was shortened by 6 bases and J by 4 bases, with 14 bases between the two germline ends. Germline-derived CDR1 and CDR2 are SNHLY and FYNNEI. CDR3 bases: TGTGCCAGCAGGGACGGCCTGGGTGCAGATACGCAGTATTTT. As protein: CASRDGLGADTQYF.

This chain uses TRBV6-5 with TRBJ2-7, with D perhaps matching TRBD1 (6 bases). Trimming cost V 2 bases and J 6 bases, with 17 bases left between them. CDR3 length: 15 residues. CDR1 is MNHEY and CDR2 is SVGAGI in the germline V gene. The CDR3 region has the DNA TGTGCCAGCAGTTACCAGCCAGGGGTTAAAGGCGAGCAGTACTTC. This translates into CASSYQPGVKGEQYF.

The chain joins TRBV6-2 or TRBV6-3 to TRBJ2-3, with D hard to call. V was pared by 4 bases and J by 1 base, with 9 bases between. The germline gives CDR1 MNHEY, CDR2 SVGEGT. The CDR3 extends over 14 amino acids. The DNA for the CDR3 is TGTGCCAGCAGTTTTGTCGGTGGCACAGATACGCAGTATTTT. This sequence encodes CASSFVGGTDTQYF.

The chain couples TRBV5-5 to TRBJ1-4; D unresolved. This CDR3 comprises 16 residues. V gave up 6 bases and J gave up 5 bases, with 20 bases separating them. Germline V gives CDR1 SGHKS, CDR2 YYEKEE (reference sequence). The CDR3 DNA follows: TGTGCCAGCAACCATTCCGAGGGCCCGACGAATGAAAAACTGTTTTTT. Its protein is CASNHSEGPTNEKLFF.

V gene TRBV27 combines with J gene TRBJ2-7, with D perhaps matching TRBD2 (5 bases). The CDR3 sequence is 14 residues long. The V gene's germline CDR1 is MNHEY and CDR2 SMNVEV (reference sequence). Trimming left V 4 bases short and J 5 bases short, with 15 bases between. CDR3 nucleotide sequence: TGTGCCAGCAGTTCCCCGGGGTTAGGCAACGAGCAGTACTTC. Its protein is CASSSPGLGNEQYF.

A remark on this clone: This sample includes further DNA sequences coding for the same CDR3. CDR3 residues: CASSQDAGNTIYF. The CDR3 region has the DNA TGTGCCAGCAGCCAAGATGCAGGAAACACCATATATTTT. The chain couples TRBV3-1 (or the pseudogene TRBV3-2) to TRBJ1-3; D not resolved. V lost 0 bases and J 4 bases, leaving 4 bases between the germline ends. The germline CDR1 and CDR2 sequences are LGHDT and YNNKEL (reference sequence). The CDR3 extends over 13 amino acids.

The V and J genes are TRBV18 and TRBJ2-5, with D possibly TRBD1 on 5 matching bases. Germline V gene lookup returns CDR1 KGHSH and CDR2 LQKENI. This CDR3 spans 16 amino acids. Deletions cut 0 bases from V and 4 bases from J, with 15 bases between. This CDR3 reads CASSPPSRAGAETQYF. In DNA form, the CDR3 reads TGTGCCAGCTCACCACCGTCCAGGGCCGGTGCAGAGACCCAGTACTTC.

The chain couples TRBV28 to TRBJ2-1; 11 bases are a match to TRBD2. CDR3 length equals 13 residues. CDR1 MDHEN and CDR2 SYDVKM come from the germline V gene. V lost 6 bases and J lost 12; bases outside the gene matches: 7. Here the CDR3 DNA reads TGTGCCAGCAGCCTCAGACTAGCGGGGACGCAGTTCTTC. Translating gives CASSLRLAGTQFF.

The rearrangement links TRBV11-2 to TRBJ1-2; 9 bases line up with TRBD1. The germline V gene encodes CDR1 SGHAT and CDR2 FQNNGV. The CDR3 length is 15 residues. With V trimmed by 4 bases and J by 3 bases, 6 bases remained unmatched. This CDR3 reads CASSSWTGVDYGYTF. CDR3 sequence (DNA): TGTGCCAGCAGCTCATGGACAGGGGTGGACTATGGCTACACCTTC. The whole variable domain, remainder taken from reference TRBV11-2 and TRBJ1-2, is EAGVAQSPRYKIIEKRQSVAFWCNPISGHATLYWYQQILGQGPKLLIQFQNNGVVDDSQLPKDRFSAERLKGVDSTLKIQPAKLEDSAVYLCASSSWTGVDYGYTFGSGTRLTVV.

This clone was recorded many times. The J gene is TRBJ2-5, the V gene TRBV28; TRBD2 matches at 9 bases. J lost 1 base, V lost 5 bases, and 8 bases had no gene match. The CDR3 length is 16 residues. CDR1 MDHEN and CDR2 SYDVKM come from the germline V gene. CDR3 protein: CASSPTSGFTQETQYF. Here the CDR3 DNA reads TGTGCCAGCAGTCCGACTAGCGGTTTTACCCAAGAGACCCAGTACTTC.

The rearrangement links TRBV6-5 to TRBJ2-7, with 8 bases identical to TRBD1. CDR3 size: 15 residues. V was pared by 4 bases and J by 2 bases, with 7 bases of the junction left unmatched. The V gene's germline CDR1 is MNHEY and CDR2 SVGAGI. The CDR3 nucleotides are TGTGCCAGCAGTTTTGACAGGGGCGCACCCTACGAGCAGTACTTC. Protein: CASSFDRGAPYEQYF.

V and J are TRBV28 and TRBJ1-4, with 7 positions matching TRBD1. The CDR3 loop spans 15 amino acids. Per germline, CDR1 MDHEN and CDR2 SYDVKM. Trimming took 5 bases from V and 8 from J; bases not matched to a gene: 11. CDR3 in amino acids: CASSERQGGREKLFF. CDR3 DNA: TGTGCCAGCAGTGAAAGACAGGGCGGGAGGGAAAAACTGTTTTTT.

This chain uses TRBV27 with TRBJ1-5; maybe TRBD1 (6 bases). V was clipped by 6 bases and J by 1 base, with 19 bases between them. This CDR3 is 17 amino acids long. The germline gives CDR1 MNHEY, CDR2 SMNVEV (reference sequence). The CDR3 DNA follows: TGTGCCAGCAGGGACCTCAGGGGTGGAAGGAGCAATCAGCCCCAGCATTTT. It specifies CASRDLRGGRSNQPQHF.

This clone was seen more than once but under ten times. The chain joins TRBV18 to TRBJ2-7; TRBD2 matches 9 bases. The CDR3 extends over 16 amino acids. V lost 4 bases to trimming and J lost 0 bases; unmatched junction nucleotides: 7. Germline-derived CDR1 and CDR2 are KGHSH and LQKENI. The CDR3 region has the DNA TGTGCCAGCTCACGACAGCGGGAGGTAAGCTCCTACGAGCAGTACTTC. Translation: CASSRQREVSSYEQYF.

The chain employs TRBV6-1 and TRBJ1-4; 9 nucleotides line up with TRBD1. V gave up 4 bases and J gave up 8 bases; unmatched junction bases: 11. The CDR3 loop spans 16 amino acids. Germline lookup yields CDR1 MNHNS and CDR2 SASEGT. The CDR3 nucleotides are TGTGCCAGCAGTGTAGCGGGGACAGGGATTAGGGAAAAACTGTTTTTT. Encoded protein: CASSVAGTGIREKLFF.

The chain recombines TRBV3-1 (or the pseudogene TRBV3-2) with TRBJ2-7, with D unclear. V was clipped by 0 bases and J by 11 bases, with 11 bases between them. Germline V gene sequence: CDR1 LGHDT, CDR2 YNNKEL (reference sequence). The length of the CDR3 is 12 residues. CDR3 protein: CASSQDRIWKYF. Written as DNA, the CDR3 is TGTGCCAGCAGCCAAGATAGGATTTGGAAGTACTTC.

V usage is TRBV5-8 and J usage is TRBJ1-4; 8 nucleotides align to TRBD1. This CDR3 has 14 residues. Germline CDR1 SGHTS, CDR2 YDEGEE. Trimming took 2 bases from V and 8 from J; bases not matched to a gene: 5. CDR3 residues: CASSLDRGREKLFF. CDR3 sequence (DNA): TGTGCCAGCAGCTTAGACAGGGGCCGAGAAAAACTGTTTTTT.

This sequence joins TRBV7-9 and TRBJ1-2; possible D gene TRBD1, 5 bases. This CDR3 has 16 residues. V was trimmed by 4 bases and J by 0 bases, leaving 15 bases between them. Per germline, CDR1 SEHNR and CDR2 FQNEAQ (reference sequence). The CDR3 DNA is TGTGCCAGCAGCTATCCTGAGGCAGGGACTAACTATGGCTACACCTTC. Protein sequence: CASSYPEAGTNYGYTF.

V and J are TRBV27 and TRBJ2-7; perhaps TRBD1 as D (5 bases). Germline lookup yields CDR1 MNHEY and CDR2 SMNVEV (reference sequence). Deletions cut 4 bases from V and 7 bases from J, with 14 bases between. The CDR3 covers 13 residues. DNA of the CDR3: TGTGCCAGCAGTTATCAGGGCCCGCGGGAGCAGTACTTC. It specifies CASSYQGPREQYF.

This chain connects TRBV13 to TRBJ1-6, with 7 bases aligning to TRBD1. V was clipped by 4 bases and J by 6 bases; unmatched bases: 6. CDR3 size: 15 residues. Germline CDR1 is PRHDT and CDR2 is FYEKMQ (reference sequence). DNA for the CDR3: TGTGCCAGCAGCTCTTGGGACAGCAGTAATTCACCCCTCCACTTT. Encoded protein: CASSSWDSSNSPLHF. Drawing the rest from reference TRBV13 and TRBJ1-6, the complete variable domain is AAGVIQSPRHLIKEKRETATLKCYPIPRHDTVYWYQQGPGQDPQFLISFYEKMQSDKGSIPDRFSAQQFSDYHSELNMSSLELGDSALYFCASSSWDSSNSPLHFGNGTRLTVT.

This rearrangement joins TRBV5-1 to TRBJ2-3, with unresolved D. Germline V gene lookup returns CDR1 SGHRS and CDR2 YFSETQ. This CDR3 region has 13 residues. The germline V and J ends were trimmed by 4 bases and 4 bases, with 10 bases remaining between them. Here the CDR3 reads CASSQMAADTQYF. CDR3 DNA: TGCGCCAGCAGCCAAATGGCCGCAGATACGCAGTATTTT.

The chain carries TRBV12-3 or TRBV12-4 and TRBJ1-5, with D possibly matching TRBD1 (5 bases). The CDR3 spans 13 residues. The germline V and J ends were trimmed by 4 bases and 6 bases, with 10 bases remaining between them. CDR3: CASSSGAGQPQHF. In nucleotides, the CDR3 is TGTGCCAGCAGTTCTGGGGCGGGTCAGCCCCAGCATTTT.

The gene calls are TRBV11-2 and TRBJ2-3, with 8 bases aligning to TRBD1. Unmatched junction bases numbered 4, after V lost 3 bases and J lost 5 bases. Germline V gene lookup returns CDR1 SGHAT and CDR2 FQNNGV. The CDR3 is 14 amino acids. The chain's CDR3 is CASSFSGQGDTQYF. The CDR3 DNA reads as TGTGCCAGCAGCTTTAGCGGACAGGGAGATACGCAGTATTTT.

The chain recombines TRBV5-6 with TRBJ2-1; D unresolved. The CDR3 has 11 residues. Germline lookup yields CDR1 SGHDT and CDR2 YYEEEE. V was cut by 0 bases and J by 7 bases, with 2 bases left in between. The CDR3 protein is CASSLGNEQFF. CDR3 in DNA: TGTGCCAGCAGCTTGGGAAATGAGCAGTTCTTC.

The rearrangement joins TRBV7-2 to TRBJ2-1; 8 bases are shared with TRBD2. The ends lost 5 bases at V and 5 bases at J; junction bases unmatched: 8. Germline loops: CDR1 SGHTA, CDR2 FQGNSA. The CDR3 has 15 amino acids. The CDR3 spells CASSPDSGKNNEQFF. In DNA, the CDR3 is TGTGCCAGCAGCCCAGATAGCGGGAAAAACAATGAGCAGTTCTTC.

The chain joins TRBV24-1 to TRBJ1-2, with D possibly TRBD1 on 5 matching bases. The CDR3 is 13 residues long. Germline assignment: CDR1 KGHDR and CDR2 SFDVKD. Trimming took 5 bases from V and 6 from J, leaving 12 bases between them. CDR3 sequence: CATSASGTDGYTF. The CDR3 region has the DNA TGTGCCACCAGTGCCTCCGGGACGGATGGCTACACCTTC.